This TCR beta chain was recorded in a study of siplizumab effects on memory and regulatory T cells. Points from the study as a whole: It was not possible to assign a naive or memory phenotype to roughly 75-97% of proliferating CD4+ or CD8+ clones.

The CDR3 loop spans 16 amino acids. Per germline, CDR1 MDHEN and CDR2 SYDVKM. V lost 3 bases, J lost 0 bases, and 11 bases lay in between. Of note for this clone: Its antigen is currently unknown.

Each sample yielded around 10^5 assayed TCR templates. Clones were sequenced by immunoSEQ multiplex PCR, and TCRdb holds only the in-frame ones, with some missing. Seen here are approximately 100,000 clones, 92% observed once, and the top ten hold 0.65% to 0.8%. The specimen sequenced was Tregs sorted from blood. This chain links TRBV28 with TRBJ1-4; D unclear. This TCR derives from a human donor in good health. CDR3 in DNA: TGTGCCAGCAGTTTGGCCAAGAGAACAACTAATGAAAAACTGTTTTTT. This sequence encodes CASSLAKRTTNEKLFF.